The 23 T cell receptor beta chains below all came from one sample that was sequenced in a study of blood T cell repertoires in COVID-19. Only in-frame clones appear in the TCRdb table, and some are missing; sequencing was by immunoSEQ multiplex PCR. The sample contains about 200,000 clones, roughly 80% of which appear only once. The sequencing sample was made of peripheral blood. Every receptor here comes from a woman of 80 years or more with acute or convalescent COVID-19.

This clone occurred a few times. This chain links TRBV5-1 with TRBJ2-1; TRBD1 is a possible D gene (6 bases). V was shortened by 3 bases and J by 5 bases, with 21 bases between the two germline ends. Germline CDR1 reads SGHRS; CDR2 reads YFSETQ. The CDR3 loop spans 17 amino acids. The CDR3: CASSYRVFGQGDNEQFF. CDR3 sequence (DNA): TGCGCCAGCAGCTACAGGGTTTTTGGACAAGGTGACAATGAGCAGTTCTTC.

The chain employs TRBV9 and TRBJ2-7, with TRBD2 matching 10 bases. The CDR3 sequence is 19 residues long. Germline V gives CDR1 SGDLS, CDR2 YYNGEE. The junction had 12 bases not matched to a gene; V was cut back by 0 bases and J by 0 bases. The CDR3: CASSVGSELAGVYSYEQYF. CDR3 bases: TGTGCCAGCAGCGTAGGGAGTGAGCTAGCGGGGGTCTACTCCTACGAGCAGTACTTC.

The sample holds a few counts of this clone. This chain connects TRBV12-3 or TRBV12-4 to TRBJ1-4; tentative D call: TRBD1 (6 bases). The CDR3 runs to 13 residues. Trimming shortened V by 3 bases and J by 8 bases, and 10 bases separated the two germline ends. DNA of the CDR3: TGTGCCAGCAGTTTGGGGACAAGGGAAAAACTGTTTTTT. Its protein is CASSLGTREKLFF.

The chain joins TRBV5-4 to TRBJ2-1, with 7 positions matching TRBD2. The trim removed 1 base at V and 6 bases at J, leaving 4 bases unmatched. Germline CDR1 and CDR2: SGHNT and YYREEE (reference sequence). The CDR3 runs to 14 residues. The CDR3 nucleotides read TGTGCCAGCAGCTTGACTAGCGATAGCAATGAGCAGTTCTTC. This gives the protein CASSLTSDSNEQFF.

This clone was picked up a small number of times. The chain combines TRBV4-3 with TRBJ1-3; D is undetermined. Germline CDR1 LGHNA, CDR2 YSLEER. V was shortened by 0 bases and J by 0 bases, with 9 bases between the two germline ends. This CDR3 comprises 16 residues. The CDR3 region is CASSQDLQNSGNTIYF. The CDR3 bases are TGCGCCAGCAGCCAAGACCTACAGAACTCTGGAAACACCATATATTTT.

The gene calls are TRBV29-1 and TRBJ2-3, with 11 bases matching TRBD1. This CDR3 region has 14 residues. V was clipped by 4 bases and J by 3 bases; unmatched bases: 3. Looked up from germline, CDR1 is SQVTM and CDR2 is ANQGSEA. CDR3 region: CSVGDRGTTDTQYF. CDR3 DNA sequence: TGCAGCGTTGGGGACAGGGGGACAACAGATACGCAGTATTTT.

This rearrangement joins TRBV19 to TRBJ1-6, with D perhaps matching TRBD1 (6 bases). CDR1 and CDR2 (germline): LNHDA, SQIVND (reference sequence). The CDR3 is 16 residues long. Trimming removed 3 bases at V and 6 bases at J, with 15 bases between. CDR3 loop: CASSMDHRVSNSPLHF. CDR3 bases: TGTGCCAGTAGTATGGATCACAGGGTTTCTAATTCACCCCTCCACTTT.

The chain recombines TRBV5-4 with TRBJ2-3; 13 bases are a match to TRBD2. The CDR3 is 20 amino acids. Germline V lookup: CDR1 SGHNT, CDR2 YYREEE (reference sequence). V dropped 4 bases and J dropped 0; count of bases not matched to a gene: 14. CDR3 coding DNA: TGTGCCAGCAGCGCCGGACTAGCGGGGGCGCTACAAGCTAGCACAGATACGCAGTATTTT. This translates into CASSAGLAGALQASTDTQYF.

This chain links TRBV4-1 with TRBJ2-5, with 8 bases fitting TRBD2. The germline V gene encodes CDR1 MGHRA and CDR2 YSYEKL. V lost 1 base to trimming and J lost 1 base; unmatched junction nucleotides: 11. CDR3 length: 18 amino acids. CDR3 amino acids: CASSQGVSGAGPQETQYF. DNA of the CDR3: TGCGCCAGCAGCCAAGGGGTTAGCGGGGCGGGCCCCCAAGAGACCCAGTACTTC.

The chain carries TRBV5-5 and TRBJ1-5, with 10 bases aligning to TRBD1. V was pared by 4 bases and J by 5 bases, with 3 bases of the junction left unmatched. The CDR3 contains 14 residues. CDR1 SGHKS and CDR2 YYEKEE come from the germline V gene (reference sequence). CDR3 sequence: CASSPDRGYQPQHF. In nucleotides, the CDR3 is TGTGCCAGCAGCCCGGACAGGGGGTATCAGCCCCAGCATTTT.

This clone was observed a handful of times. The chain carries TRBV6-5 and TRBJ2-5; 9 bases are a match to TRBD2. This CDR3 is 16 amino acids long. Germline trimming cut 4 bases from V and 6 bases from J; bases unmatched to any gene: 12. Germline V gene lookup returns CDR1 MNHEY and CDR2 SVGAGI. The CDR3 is CASSSLLAGPPKTQYF. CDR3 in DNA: TGTGCCAGCAGTTCTCTCCTAGCGGGGCCCCCAAAGACCCAGTACTTC.

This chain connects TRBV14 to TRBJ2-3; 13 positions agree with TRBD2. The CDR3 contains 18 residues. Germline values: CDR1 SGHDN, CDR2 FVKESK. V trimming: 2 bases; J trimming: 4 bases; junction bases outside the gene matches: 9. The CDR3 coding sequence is TGTGCCAGCAGCCAACTGGGACTAGCGGGGATCGGCGCAGATACGCAGTATTTT. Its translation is CASSQLGLAGIGADTQYF. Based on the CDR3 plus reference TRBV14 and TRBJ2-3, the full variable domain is EAGVTQFPSHSVIEKGQTVTLRCDPISGHDNLYWYRRVMGKEIKFLLHFVKESKQDESGMPNNRFLAERTGGTYSTLKVQPAELEDSGVYFCASSQLGLAGIGADTQYFGPGTRLTVL.

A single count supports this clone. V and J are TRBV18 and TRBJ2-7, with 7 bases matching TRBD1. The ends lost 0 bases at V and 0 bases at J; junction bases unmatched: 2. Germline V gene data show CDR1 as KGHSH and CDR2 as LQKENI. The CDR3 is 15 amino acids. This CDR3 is CASSPPGQISYEQYF. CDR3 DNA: TGTGCCAGCTCACCACCGGGACAGATCTCCTACGAGCAGTACTTC.

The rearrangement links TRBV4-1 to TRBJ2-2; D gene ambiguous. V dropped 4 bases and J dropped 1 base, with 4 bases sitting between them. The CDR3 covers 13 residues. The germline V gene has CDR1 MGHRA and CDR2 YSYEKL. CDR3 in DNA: TGCGCCAGCAGCCGCGAGAACACCGGGGAGCTGTTTTTT. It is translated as CASSRENTGELFF.

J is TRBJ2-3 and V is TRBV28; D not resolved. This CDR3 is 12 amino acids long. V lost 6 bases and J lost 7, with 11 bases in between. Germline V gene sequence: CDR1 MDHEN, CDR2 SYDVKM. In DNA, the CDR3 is TGTGCCAGCAGCCTCAATCTAAATACGCAGTATTTT. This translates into CASSLNLNTQYF.

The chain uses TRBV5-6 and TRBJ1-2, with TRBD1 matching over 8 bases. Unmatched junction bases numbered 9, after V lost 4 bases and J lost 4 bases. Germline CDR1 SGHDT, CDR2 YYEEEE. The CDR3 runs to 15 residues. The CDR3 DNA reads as TGTGCCAGCAGCGCTCTAGGAACAGGGGGCTATGGCTACACCTTC. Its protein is CASSALGTGGYGYTF.

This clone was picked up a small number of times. CDR3 region: CASSSDRGRGKLFF. In nucleotides, the CDR3 is TGTGCCAGCAGTTCTGACAGGGGCAGGGGAAAACTGTTTTTT. V and J are TRBV27 and TRBJ1-4; TRBD1 aligns across 8 bases. The V and J ends lost 4 bases and 10 bases, in that order; junction bases with no gene match: 8. The V gene's germline CDR1 is MNHEY and CDR2 SMNVEV (reference sequence). CDR3 length: 14 amino acids. Supplemented by reference TRBV27 and TRBJ1-4, the full variable domain reads EAQVTQNPRYLITVTGKKLTVTCSQNMNHEYMSWYRQDPGLGLRQIYYSMNVEVTDKGDVPEGYKVSRKEKRNFPLILESPSPNQTSLYFCASSSDRGRGKLFFGSGTQLSVL.

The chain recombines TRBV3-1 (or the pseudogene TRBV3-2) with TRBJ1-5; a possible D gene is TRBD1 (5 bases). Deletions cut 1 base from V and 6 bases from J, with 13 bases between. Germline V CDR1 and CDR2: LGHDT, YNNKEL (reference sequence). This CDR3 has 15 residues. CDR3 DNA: TGTGCCAGCAGCCAAGGCAGGGTTTTATTTCAGCCCCAGCATTTT. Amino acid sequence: CASSQGRVLFQPQHF.

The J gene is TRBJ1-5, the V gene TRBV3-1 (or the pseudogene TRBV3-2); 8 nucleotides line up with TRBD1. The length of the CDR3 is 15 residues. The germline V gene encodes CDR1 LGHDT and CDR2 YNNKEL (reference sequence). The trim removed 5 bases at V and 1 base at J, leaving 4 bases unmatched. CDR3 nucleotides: TGTGCCAGCAGCACAACAGGGGGGAGCAATCAGCCCCAGCATTTT. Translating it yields CASSTTGGSNQPQHF.

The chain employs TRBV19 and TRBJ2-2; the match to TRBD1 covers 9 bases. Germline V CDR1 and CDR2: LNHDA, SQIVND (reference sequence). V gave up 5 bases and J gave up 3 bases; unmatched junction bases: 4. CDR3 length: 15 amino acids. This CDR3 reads CASSYRGPDTGELFF. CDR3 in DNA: TGTGCCAGTAGTTACAGGGGGCCGGACACCGGGGAGCTGTTTTTT.

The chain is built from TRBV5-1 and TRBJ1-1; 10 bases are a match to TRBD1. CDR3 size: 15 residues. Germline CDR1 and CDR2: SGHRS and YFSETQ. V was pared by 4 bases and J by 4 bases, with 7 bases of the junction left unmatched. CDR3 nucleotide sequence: TGCGCCAGCAGCACTGGACAGGGGGGAGGCACTGAAGCTTTCTTT. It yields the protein CASSTGQGGGTEAFF.

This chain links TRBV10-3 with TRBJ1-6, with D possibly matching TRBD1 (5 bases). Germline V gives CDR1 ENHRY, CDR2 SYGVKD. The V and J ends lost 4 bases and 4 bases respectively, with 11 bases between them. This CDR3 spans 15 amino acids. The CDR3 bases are TGTGCCATCAGTGTGGGGGAGGGATATAATTCACCCCTCCACTTT. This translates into CAISVGEGYNSPLHF.

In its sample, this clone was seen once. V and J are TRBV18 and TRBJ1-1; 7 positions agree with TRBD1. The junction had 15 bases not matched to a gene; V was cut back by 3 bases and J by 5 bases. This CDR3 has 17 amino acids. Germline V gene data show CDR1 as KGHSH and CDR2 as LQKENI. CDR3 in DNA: TGTGCCAGCTCACCGGTCGATTTACAGGGGACGAGTACTGAAGCTTTCTTT. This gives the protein CASSPVDLQGTSTEAFF.